The 2 T cell receptor beta chains below come from one sample, sequenced in a study of technical replicates of blood from a handful of donors. The protocol was immunoSEQ multiplex PCR, while the TCRdb copy is restricted to in-frame clones and leaves out a portion. The sample carries around 63,000 clones, roughly 98% recorded once. Sequencing used T cells isolated from PBMCs. These receptors came from a human donor in good health.

The rearrangement uses TRBV27 and TRBJ2-1, with D perhaps TRBD1 (5 bases). Germline V gives CDR1 MNHEY, CDR2 SMNVEV (reference sequence). Deletions cut 3 bases from V and 0 bases from J, with 12 bases between. The CDR3 is 16 amino acids. The CDR3 protein is CASSFLRQSSYNEQFF. The CDR3 DNA sequence: TGTGCCAGCAGTTTCCTTAGACAGAGCTCCTACAATGAGCAGTTCTTC.

J is TRBJ1-5 and V is TRBV5-6; D remains unclear. Germline V gene data show CDR1 as SGHDT and CDR2 as YYEEEE. V lost 4 bases and J 10 bases, leaving 21 bases between the germline ends. This CDR3 spans 15 amino acids. The chain's CDR3 is CASSPAGGGAGPQHF. In DNA, the CDR3 is TGTGCCAGCAGCCCCGCGGGAGGAGGTGCGGGACCCCAGCATTTT.